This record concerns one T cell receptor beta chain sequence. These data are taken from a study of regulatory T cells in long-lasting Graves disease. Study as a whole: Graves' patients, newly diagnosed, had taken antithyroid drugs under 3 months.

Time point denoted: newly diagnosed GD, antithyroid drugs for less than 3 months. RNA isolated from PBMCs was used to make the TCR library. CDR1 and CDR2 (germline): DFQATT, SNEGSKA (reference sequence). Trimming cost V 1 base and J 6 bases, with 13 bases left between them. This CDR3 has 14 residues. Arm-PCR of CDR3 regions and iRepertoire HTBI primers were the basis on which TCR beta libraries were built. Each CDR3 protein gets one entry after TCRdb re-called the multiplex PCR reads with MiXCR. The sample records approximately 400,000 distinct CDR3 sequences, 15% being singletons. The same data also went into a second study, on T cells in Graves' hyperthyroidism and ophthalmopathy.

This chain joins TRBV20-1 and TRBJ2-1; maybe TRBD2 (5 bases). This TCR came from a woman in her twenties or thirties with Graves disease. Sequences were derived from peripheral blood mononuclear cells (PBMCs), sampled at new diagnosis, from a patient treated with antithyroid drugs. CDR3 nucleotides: TGCAGTGCTAGAGTTCCGGGAACCGTCAATGAGCAGTTCTTC. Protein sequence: CSARVPGTVNEQFF.